This TCR beta chain is from a study of CD8 T cells in Susac syndrome. CDR3 length equals 15 residues. From germline, CDR1 is LNHDA and CDR2 SQIVND (reference sequence). V was pared by 4 bases and J by 1 base, with 4 bases of the junction left unmatched. About 0.45 to 1 ug RNA was reverse transcribed with random hexamers. The immunoSEQ assay covered 54 Vbeta and 13 Jbeta segments for CDR3. TCRdb analysed the immunoSEQ multiplex PCR reads with MiXCR anew, one entry per CDR3 protein. This table holds a few hundred thousand distinct CDR3 sequences, 75% to 90% found once. Sequenced: CD8+ T cells from PBMCs. The TCR comes from a human donor with multiple sclerosis. V gene TRBV19 combines with J gene TRBJ1-1; TRBD1 matches at 9 bases. The CDR3 sequence: CASSKQGASNTEAFF. DNA for the CDR3: TGTGCCAGTAGTAAACAGGGGGCCTCGAACACTGAAGCTTTCTTT.